This record looks at one TCR beta chain sequence and its context. Distinct nucleotide sequences in the sample also encode this CDR3. Naive CD8 cells lacked CD45RO and underwent positive selection for CCR7, leaving out terminally differentiated effector memory CD45RA+ cells. Profiled with immunoSEQ multiplex PCR; TCRdb holds only in-frame clones, not every one. The sample contains millions of clones, just under 95% of which appear only once. The sample is drawn from a study of shared clonotypes between healthy human individuals. CDR3 length: 13 amino acids. Trimming stripped 0 bases from V and 5 bases from J, with 5 bases between. Germline V gene data show CDR1 as SGHKS and CDR2 as YYEKEE (reference sequence).

The chain combines TRBV5-5 with TRBJ2-2; D is ambiguous. This sequence was found in a man aged 18 to 29 in good health. Material for sequencing was naive CD8+ T cells sorted from blood. Here the CDR3 reads CASSLAGTGELFF. As DNA, the CDR3 is TGTGCCAGCAGCTTGGCCGGGACCGGGGAGCTGTTTTTT.